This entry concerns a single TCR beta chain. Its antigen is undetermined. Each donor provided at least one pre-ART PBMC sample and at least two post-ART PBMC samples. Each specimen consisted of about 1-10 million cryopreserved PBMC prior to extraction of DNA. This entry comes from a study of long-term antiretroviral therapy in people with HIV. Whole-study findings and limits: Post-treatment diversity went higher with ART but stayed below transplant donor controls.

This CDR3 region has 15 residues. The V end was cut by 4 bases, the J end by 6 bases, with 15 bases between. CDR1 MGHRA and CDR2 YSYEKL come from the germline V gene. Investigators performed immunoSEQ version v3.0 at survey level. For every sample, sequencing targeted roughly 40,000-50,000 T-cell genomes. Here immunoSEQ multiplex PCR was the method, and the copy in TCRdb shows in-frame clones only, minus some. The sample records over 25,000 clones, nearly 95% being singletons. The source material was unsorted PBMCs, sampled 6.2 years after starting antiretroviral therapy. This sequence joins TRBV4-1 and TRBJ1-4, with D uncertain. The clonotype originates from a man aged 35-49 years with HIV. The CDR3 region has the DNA TGCGCCAGCAGCCCCCCGACCGGTCCCTATGAAAAACTGTTTTTT. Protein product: CASSPPTGPYEKLFF.